Below, one TCR beta chain is given with its context. Its target is unknown. Naive CD8 cells were CD45RO-negative, positively selected for CCR7, excluding terminally differentiated effector memory CD45RA+ cells. Donors were healthy HIV-negative adults without recently reported acute infections or vaccinations. Every donor, a Caucasian adult, lived in Nashville, Tennessee. Sequencing used immunoSEQ multiplex PCR; TCRdb keeps in-frame clones, though not all of them. The sample yields 1.5 million to 2.5 million clones, 85% to 95% seen once. This entry belongs to a study of shared clonotypes between healthy human individuals. Study results and limitations: When compared with the clonotypes that were shared by all four sorted-subset donors, the non-shared clonotypes turned out to have lower generation probabilities. When naive CD4 clonotypes were compared across a few donors, around 5% were shared.

The clonotype originates from a young man in good health. The sample consisted of naive CD8+ T cells sorted from blood.

The CDR3 loop is CASSLKIGSFYEQYF. CDR3 nucleotide sequence: TGTGCCAGCAGCCTCAAGATAGGGAGCTTCTACGAGCAGTACTTC. The chain couples TRBV7-2 to TRBJ2-7, with D perhaps matching TRBD2 (5 bases). Trimming cost V 5 bases and J 3 bases, with 17 bases left between them. The germline V gene encodes CDR1 SGHTA and CDR2 FQGNSA. The CDR3 is made up of 15 amino acids.